This entry concerns a single TCR beta chain. The repertoire was sequenced with immunoSEQ multiplex PCR; TCRdb's copy has only in-frame clones and lacks some. The sample records under 400,000 clones, approximately 86% being singletons. This CDR3 spans 16 amino acids. Germline-derived CDR1 and CDR2 are SEHNR and FQNEAQ (reference sequence). The V and J ends lost 5 bases and 2 bases respectively, with 18 bases between them. These data belong to a study of blood T cell repertoires in COVID-19. The TCR was taken from a middle-aged woman with acute COVID-19. The chain links TRBV7-9 to TRBJ1-2; D not resolved. The sequenced sample was PBMCs or T cells enriched from blood (not recorded which). CDR3 bases: TGTGCCAGCAGCCCGCGGGTTTCAGAAGAAAACTATGGCTACACCTTC. Translated: CASSPRVSEENYGYTF. Supplemented by reference TRBV7-9 and TRBJ1-2, the full variable domain reads DTGVSQNPRHKITKRGQNVTFRCDPISEHNRLYWYRQTLGQGPEFLTYFQNEAQLEKSRLLSDRFSAERPKGSFSTLEIQRTEQGDSAMYLCASSPRVSEENYGYTFGSGTRLTVV.